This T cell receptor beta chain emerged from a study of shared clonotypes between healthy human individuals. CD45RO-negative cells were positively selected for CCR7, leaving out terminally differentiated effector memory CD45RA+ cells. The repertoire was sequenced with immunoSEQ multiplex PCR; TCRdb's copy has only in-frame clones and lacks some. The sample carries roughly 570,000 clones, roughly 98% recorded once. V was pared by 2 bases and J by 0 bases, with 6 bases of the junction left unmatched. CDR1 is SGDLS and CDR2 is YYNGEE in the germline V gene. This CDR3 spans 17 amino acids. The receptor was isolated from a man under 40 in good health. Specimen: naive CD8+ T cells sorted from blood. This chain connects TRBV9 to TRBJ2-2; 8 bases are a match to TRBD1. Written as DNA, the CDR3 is TGTGCCAGCAGCGTCTCACAGGGGGAGGCGAACACCGGGGAGCTGTTTTTT. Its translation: CASSVSQGEANTGELFF.